Sequencing of this T cell receptor (beta chain) was carried out in a study of patients and donors after allogeneic stem cell transplantation. The CDR3 sequence is 14 residues long. The germline gives CDR1 GTSNPN, CDR2 SVGIG (reference sequence). Trimming cost V 8 bases and J 4 bases, with 19 bases left between them. TCRdb reanalysed the RT-PCR reads using MiXCR and keeps one entry per CDR3 protein. The table has 95,000 to 120,000 distinct CDR3 sequences, 35% seen once. The rearrangement joins TRBV30 to TRBJ2-3, with D perhaps TRBD1 or TRBD2 (5 bases each). The clonotype was recovered from a human donor who was either an allogeneic HSCT recipient or a stem cell or donor lymphocyte infusion donor (not recorded which). It is not recorded whose cells these are; they may come from a transplant donor. Material for sequencing was blood, either unsorted or a sorted T cell fraction (not recorded which). The CDR3 here is CAGDEVGAADTQYF. DNA for the CDR3: TGTGCCGGGGACGAGGTAGGAGCCGCAGATACGCAGTATTTT.